The clone carrying this TCR beta chain came up a few times. The source of the sample is a study of T-cell reconstitution after alpha-beta-depleted transplantation in children. It was with unique molecular identifiers that the TCRbeta library was prepared. TCRdb ran MiXCR on the PCR reads and lists one entry per CDR3 protein. Of some 200,000 distinct CDR3 sequences in the sample, approximately 8% were seen once. Trimming took 2 bases from V and 3 from J; bases not matched to a gene: 5. The CDR3 has 16 residues. The specimen comprised PBMCs, mostly from graft donor cells, sampled 360 days after TCRalphabeta/CD19-depleted stem cell transplant. This receptor was identified in a male patient between 2 and 15 years old who had a stem cell transplant for acute myeloid leukemia, so the T cells may come from the graft donor. The chain joins TRBV12-3 or TRBV12-4 to TRBJ2-5; 11 positions match TRBD2. The CDR3 spells CASSLHNSGGEETQYF. The CDR3 nucleotides are TGTGCCAGCAGTTTACACAATAGCGGGGGGGAAGAGACCCAGTACTTC.